This entry features one TCR beta chain sequence. Profiled with immunoSEQ multiplex PCR; TCRdb holds only in-frame clones, not every one. This sample has tens of thousands of clones, with around 84% found just once. Germline CDR1 and CDR2: MNHEY and SVGAGI. There are 15 residues in the CDR3. Losses at the gene ends were 6 bases for V and 5 bases for J; bases not matched to a gene: 9. This sample was taken from a study of OX40 agonist ivuxolimab in advanced cancers. V is TRBV6-5 and J is TRBJ1-1, with 10 positions matching TRBD1. Sample: CD4+ or CD8+ T cells sorted from blood, taken in a trial of the OX40 agonist ivuxolimab. The TCR originated in an adult with an advanced solid tumor such as melanoma, head and neck, liver or kidney cancer. The CDR3 is CASRPPDRGKTEAFF. Here the CDR3 DNA reads TGTGCCAGCAGACCCCCGGACAGGGGGAAGACTGAAGCTTTCTTT.